Each of the 9 T cell receptor beta chains below was sequenced from the same sample in a study of blood T cells in healthy people across ages (dated by TCRdb to between 2014 and 2016). Receptor libraries were prepared by 5' RACE. Sequencing used an Illumina HiSeq 2500. A second roughly 6 to 11 cycle PCR used a sample-barcoded 5' primer and a J-beta primer mix. TCRdb handled the public reads itself, with Q25 trimming in fastp and clone calling in MiXCR, and kept productive beta chains. Entries are consolidated by CDR3 protein sequence, retaining the most common genes and DNA. The sample data list 1.5 million to 2 million distinct CDR3 sequences, and roughly 49% of these were observed just once. The ten largest account for approximately 2.1% of the sample. Sample: blood. These receptors all come from a woman aged 40 to 50 in good health.

V usage is TRBV20-1 and J usage is TRBJ1-1, with TRBD1 matching 12 bases. Germline assignment: CDR1 DFQATT and CDR2 SNEGSKA (reference sequence). V shed 3 bases, J shed 7 bases, and the junction held 9 bases outside the gene matches. This CDR3 has 15 amino acids. CDR3 region: CSASYRDRGLFEAFF. The DNA of the CDR3 is TGCAGTGCTAGCTACCGGGACAGGGGGCTCTTTGAAGCTTTCTTT.

This clonotype has only a few counts. The genes are TRBV27 and TRBJ2-5, with D unclear. The closer fit of TRBJ2-7 to the DNA end suggests the J call may be wrong. Germline values: CDR1 MNHEY, CDR2 SMNVEV (reference sequence). This CDR3 has 14 amino acids. The CDR3 nucleotides are TGTGCCAGCAGTTTATCCCCAAATTTGAACGAGCAGTACTTC. Its translation is CASSLSPNLNEQYF.

This chain connects TRBV6-1 to TRBJ2-7; D possibly corresponds to TRBD1 (6 bases). The CDR3 loop spans 15 amino acids. Per germline, CDR1 MNHNS and CDR2 SASEGT. The V and J ends lost 2 bases and 1 base respectively, with 12 bases between them. CDR3 nucleotide sequence: TGTGCCAGCAGTGAACACCAGGGGACATCCTACGAGCAGTACTTC. It yields the protein CASSEHQGTSYEQYF.

In DNA form, the CDR3 reads TGTGCCAGCAGCTTCGCCGGGACAGCCTATGGCTACACCTTC. It is translated as CASSFAGTAYGYTF. The chain recombines TRBV7-2 with TRBJ1-2, with 7 positions matching TRBD1. The length of the CDR3 is 14 residues. Germline loops: CDR1 SGHTA, CDR2 FQGNSA. V lost 3 bases and J lost 4; bases outside the gene matches: 5.

V and J are TRBV20-1 and TRBJ1-4, with TRBD1 matching over 8 bases. Germline CDR1 DFQATT, CDR2 SNEGSKA (reference sequence). The CDR3 loop spans 15 amino acids. Unmatched junction bases numbered 4, after V lost 1 base and J lost 3 bases. In nucleotides, the CDR3 is TGCAGTGCTAGAGGAGAGACAGGGGCTAATGAAAAACTGTTTTTT. Its protein product is CSARGETGANEKLFF.

Only a few counts were recorded for this clonotype. The V gene is TRBV5-6, the J gene TRBJ2-5; TRBD1 agrees at 7 bases. The DNA end is a closer match to TRBJ2-7, so the J assignment may be wrong. Germline lookup yields CDR1 SGHDT and CDR2 YYEEEE. This CDR3 has 14 residues. CDR3 in DNA: TGTGCCAGCAGCACTTCGACAGGGACGTACGAGCAGTACTTC. Translating it yields CASSTSTGTYEQYF.

This clonotype has a handful of counts. The chain recombines TRBV7-8 with TRBJ2-3, with TRBD2 matching 10 bases. The V gene's germline CDR1 is SGHVS and CDR2 FQNEAQ. The CDR3 is 16 amino acids. V lost 5 bases and J lost 4; bases outside the gene matches: 9. In DNA form, the CDR3 reads TGTGCCAGCAGCGCAGTTACTAGCGGGGATCCAGATACGCAGTATTTT. Translation: CASSAVTSGDPDTQYF.

The chain uses TRBV4-1 and TRBJ2-7; TRBD1 aligns across 9 bases. The CDR3 is 16 residues long. V lost 1 base, J lost 3 bases, and 7 bases stayed unmatched. The germline gives CDR1 MGHRA, CDR2 YSYEKL. For the CDR3, the DNA is TGCGCCAGCAGCCAAGTAACAGGGGGCAGCGACTACGAGCAGTACTTC. Its translation: CASSQVTGGSDYEQYF.

The chain combines TRBV11-2 with TRBJ2-1; TRBD2 matches 9 bases. Matching the DNA end better, TRBJ2-7 makes the J call doubtful. The CDR3 totals 19 residues. Looked up from germline, CDR1 is SGHAT and CDR2 is FQNNGV. The CDR3 DNA reads as TGTGCCAGCAGCTCCTGGGGGGCGGGGGGGCCTCTGGCGTACAATGAGCAGTACTTC. Its translation: CASSSWGAGGPLAYNEQYF.